The sequence of this T cell receptor (beta chain) was determined in a study of cytomegalovirus exposure and HLA in healthy donors. Study at large: HLA-typed donors were the source of approximately 86 million unique TCRs held in an early data release.

Study outcomes and limitations: Specificity of a few CMV-associated chains for CMV antigens was verified in vitro.

As for this clone: Antigen: not known.

The V segment lost 5 bases and the J segment 1 base; nucleotides outside the gene matches: 4. The CDR3 runs to 17 residues. Germline V gene lookup returns CDR1 LGHNA and CDR2 YSLEER. This PCR relied on a set of 60 Vbeta primers and 13 Jbeta primers. Only in-frame clones appear in the TCRdb table, and some are missing; sequencing was by immunoSEQ multiplex PCR. The table records some 190,000 clones, around 82% of them present only once. This clonotype was sampled from a man between 40 and 49 years old in good health and CMV-seropositive. The chain has TRBV4-3 and TRBJ2-6; 11 bases are a match to TRBD1. Material for sequencing was PBMCs. The CDR3 here is CASSTGTGGSGANVLTF. Written as DNA, the CDR3 is TGCGCCAGCAGCACGGGGACAGGGGGATCTGGGGCCAACGTCCTGACTTTC.